The present entry profiles one T cell receptor beta chain with its context. The target antigen is unknown. Compared with germline, one end of the junction differs, possibly owing to a read error. PCR amplification relied on 60 Vbeta primers (plus 13 Jbeta primers). Assay: immunoSEQ multiplex PCR; the TCRdb copy retains only in-frame clones and omits some. The sample contains roughly 180,000 clones, 76% of which appear only once. The data belong to a study of cytomegalovirus exposure and HLA in healthy donors. General study results and limits: Available immune exposure information covered CMV serostatus only. In a later analysis, a genetic analysis reported fewer productive-TCR N-insertions in an Asian-associated ancestry cluster than the cohort average.

Looked up from germline, CDR1 is SSHAT and CDR2 is FNYEAQ (reference sequence). This CDR3 region has 13 residues. The receptor's source is a female donor in good health and CMV-seronegative. The chain couples TRBV7-7 to TRBJ1-2; 7 bases map to TRBD1. What was sequenced was PBMCs. In DNA, the CDR3 is TGTGCTAGCAGCTGGGGACAGTACTATGGCTACACCTTC. Translating it yields CASSWGQYYGYTF.